This T cell receptor beta chain stems from a study of post-analysis software for immune sequencing data. Study in general: Some patients lacked subtype; others had relapsing-remitting, secondary progressive or progressive-relapsing disease. Regarding the study as a whole: Compared with controls, patients had more of roughly 5 TRBV segments, including TRBV5-6, TRBV5-1 and TRBV20-1.

V was pared by 4 bases and J by 0 bases, with 11 bases of the junction left unmatched. The CDR3 sequence is 18 residues long. Germline assignment: CDR1 MDHEN and CDR2 SYDVKM. Unique molecular identifiers had been added to the TCR beta cDNA libraries. Each CDR3 protein gets one entry after TCRdb re-called the PCR reads with MiXCR. The repertoire includes 750,000 to 950,000 distinct CDR3 sequences, 46% of them detected once, and roughly 5% sits in the top ten. Concerning this clonotype itself: The antigen is unknown.

The receptor's source is a girl under 18 with multiple sclerosis. The J gene is TRBJ2-5, the V gene TRBV28; 10 positions match TRBD2. The sample consisted of blood. CDR3 bases: TGTGCCAGCAGTTATCAGCGGGAGGGCCCGTGGTACCAAGAGACCCAGTACTTC. Its translation is CASSYQREGPWYQETQYF.